The 8 T cell receptor beta chains listed next were all sequenced from one sample in a study of PD-L1 blockade in urothelial cancer. Described time point: pretreatment peripheral blood. The protocol was immunoSEQ multiplex PCR, while the TCRdb copy is restricted to in-frame clones and leaves out a portion. The data contain under 55,000 clones, over 75% of them singletons. Sequenced here: PBMCs, sampled around atezolizumab (anti-PD-L1) treatment. These receptors came from a donor at least 40 years old with urothelial cancer.

This rearrangement joins TRBV7-2 to TRBJ2-4; TRBD2 matches 8 bases. The ends lost 1 base at V and 8 bases at J; junction bases unmatched: 7. CDR1 is SGHTA and CDR2 is FQGNSA in the germline V gene. CDR3 length: 15 residues. The CDR3 region is CASSLERLAGDIQYF. The CDR3, as DNA: TGTGCCAGCAGCTTAGAGAGGCTAGCGGGTGACATTCAGTACTTC. Together with reference TRBV7-2 and TRBJ2-4, the CDR3 gives the full variable domain: GAGVSQSPSNKVTEKGKDVELRCDPISGHTALYWYRQSLGQGLEFLIYFQGNSAPDKSGLPSDRFSAERTGGSVSTLTIQRTQQEDSAVYLCASSLERLAGDIQYFGAGTRLSVL.

The chain uses TRBV18 and TRBJ2-5, with D tentatively TRBD2 (6 bases). Germline V gene lookup returns CDR1 KGHSH and CDR2 LQKENI. CDR3 length: 15 residues. Trimming stripped 0 bases from V and 4 bases from J, with 12 bases between. The CDR3: CASSPPGLPRETQYF. DNA of the CDR3: TGTGCCAGCTCACCACCGGGACTCCCTCGAGAGACCCAGTACTTC.

This clone was counted once. The V and J genes are TRBV28 and TRBJ1-1; TRBD1 matches at 11 bases. There are 15 residues in the CDR3. The V segment lost 5 bases and the J segment 5 bases; nucleotides outside the gene matches: 7. Germline CDR1 and CDR2: MDHEN and SYDVKM. This CDR3 is CASSLGGTGGTEAFF. In DNA form, the CDR3 reads TGTGCCAGCAGTCTGGGCGGGACAGGGGGGACTGAAGCTTTCTTT.

The chain employs TRBV28 and TRBJ2-3, with a possible D match to TRBD2 (6 bases). From germline, CDR1 is MDHEN and CDR2 SYDVKM. The V gene lost 10 bases and the J gene lost 1 base, with 21 bases spanning the gap. The CDR3 has 16 residues. For the CDR3, the DNA is TGTGCCACCACCACCCCCCTAGCGACAGGCACAGATACGCAGTATTTT. Protein product: CATTTPLATGTDTQYF.

The CDR3 is CASSLLERRGEQFF. The CDR3 nucleotides are TGTGCCAGCAGCTTACTGGAGCGGCGAGGTGAGCAGTTCTTC. The chain links TRBV11-2 to TRBJ2-1; D possibly corresponds to TRBD2 (5 bases). In germline, CDR1 is SGHAT, CDR2 FQNNGV. V was clipped by 2 bases and J by 9 bases, with 14 bases between them. CDR3 length: 14 amino acids. The variable domain in full, completed from reference TRBV11-2 and TRBJ2-1, reads EAGVAQSPRYKIIEKRQSVAFWCNPISGHATLYWYQQILGQGPKLLIQFQNNGVVDDSQLPKDRFSAERLKGVDSTLKIQPAKLEDSAVYLCASSLLERRGEQFFGPGTRLTVL.

The chain uses TRBV7-2 and TRBJ1-1; 7 bases are a match to TRBD1. CDR3 size: 15 residues. Germline loops: CDR1 SGHTA, CDR2 FQGNSA. Trimming removed 5 bases from V and 1 base from J; junction bases left unmatched: 7. This chain's CDR3 is CASSPPGQSNTEAFF. DNA of the CDR3: TGTGCCAGCAGCCCGCCGGGACAGTCGAACACTGAAGCTTTCTTT.

V gene TRBV11-3 combines with J gene TRBJ1-1; D remains ambiguous. Looked up from germline, CDR1 is SGHNT and CDR2 is YENEEA. The V end was cut by 5 bases, the J end by 1 base, with 11 bases between. The CDR3 contains 14 residues. CDR3 coding DNA: TGTGCCAGCAGCCCCAGGTCGGAGAACACTGAAGCTTTCTTT. Amino acids: CASSPRSENTEAFF.

The chain has TRBV7-2 and TRBJ2-1; D gene uncertain. This CDR3 has 13 residues. Germline V CDR1 and CDR2: SGHTA, FQGNSA. V was trimmed by 2 bases and J by 9 bases, leaving 11 bases between them. CDR3 nucleotide sequence: TGTGCCAGCAGCTTAACCCTCGTCAGTGAGCAGTTCTTC. Its protein is CASSLTLVSEQFF. The full variable domain, in which reference TRBV7-2 and TRBJ2-1 provide the parts outside the CDR3, is GAGVSQSPSNKVTEKGKDVELRCDPISGHTALYWYRQSLGQGLEFLIYFQGNSAPDKSGLPSDRFSAERTGGSVSTLTIQRTQQEDSAVYLCASSLTLVSEQFFGPGTRLTVL.